This TCR beta chain was identified during a study of beta chain features in type 1 diabetes. Study outcomes and limitations: Type 1 diabetes patients had fewer VDJ junction insertions and more deletions. Type 1 diabetes patients showed a moderate but significant shortening of TCRB CDR3s in all four CD4+ subsets.

CDR3 length equals 13 residues. The V gene's germline CDR1 is SGHTA and CDR2 FQGNSA. The germline V and J ends were trimmed by 3 bases and 4 bases, with 9 bases remaining between them. What was sequenced were expressed TCRB transcripts, since all of the isolated RNA had been reverse transcribed. Repertoires were generated with immunoSEQ multiplex PCR, while TCRdb's copy carries only in-frame clones and drops some. The sample comprises roughly 50,000 clones, under 55% of which are singletons, and 1.4% rests with the top ten. This clone was seen a handful of times. The antigen is unknown. This TCR was recovered from a young man with type 1 diabetes. The sample taken for sequencing was Tregs from blood. This sequence joins TRBV7-2 and TRBJ2-5; a possible D gene is TRBD2 (5 bases). For the CDR3, the DNA is TGTGCCAGCAGCTTCCGGGGTAGAGAGACCCAGTACTTC. It specifies CASSFRGRETQYF.